This T cell receptor (beta chain) emerged from a study of T-cell memory formation after mild COVID-19. Findings and limits, study-wide: For contracting clones, CD4+ ones sat mainly in CM and EM, CD8+ in EMRA.

TCRdb re-called the 5' RACE reads through MiXCR, storing one row per CDR3 protein. Among around 340,000 distinct CDR3 sequences listed, under 25% were seen once. Remarks on this clonotype: The antigen is not known.

The sample comprised PBMCs or a T cell subset sorted from them (not recorded which). The TCR was taken from an adult woman who had mild COVID-19 (a few samples of this study predate the infection). Cell type and time point are not known.

CDR3 sequence (DNA): TGTGCCAGCAGCTTAGCCGCCCAGCTGGGGTACGAGCAGTACTTC. This translates into CASSLAAQLGYEQYF. This chain uses TRBV7-2 with TRBJ2-7; D is undetermined. V gave up 0 bases and J gave up 4 bases, with 13 bases separating them. Germline CDR1 is SGHTA and CDR2 is FQGNSA. This CDR3 comprises 15 residues.